The subject of this entry is one TCR beta chain. Its target is unknown. Germline assignment: CDR1 SGHAT and CDR2 FQDESV (reference sequence). Trimming shortened V by 2 bases and J by 4 bases, and 7 bases separated the two germline ends. The CDR3 contains 13 residues. TCRdb processed the reads anew with MiXCR; each CDR3 protein has one entry. The sample contains more than 10,000 distinct CDR3 sequences, roughly 20% of which appear only once. This entry is derived from a study of liver allograft versus peripheral blood T cells. Study details: T cell receptor repertoires in transplanted livers were compared with those in recipients' peripheral blood.

Study-level results: Liver allografts reportedly held T cell receptor repertoires unlike those in peripheral blood.

The chain uses TRBV11-1 and TRBJ2-3, with D perhaps TRBD1 (5 bases). The clonotype was recovered from a human patient who had a liver transplant. A subset of T cells may come from the graft donor. The CDR3 DNA sequence: TGTGCCAGCAGCTTACAGGGTCCAGATACGCAGTATTTT. As protein: CASSLQGPDTQYF. Based on the CDR3 plus reference TRBV11-1 and TRBJ2-3, the full variable domain is EAEVAQSPRYKITEKSQAVAFWCDPISGHATLYWYRQILGQGPELLVQFQDESVVDDSQLPKDRFSAERLKGVDSTLKIQPAELGDSAMYLCASSLQGPDTQYFGPGTRLTVL.